The clone carrying this T cell receptor beta chain was seen only a few times. Antigen specificity is unknown. This sample was taken from a study of T cell repertoires in cytomegalovirus infection. In TCRdb, the reads were re-called with MiXCR into one record per CDR3 protein. Here the sample spans 250,000 to 400,000 distinct CDR3 sequences, roughly 25% being singletons. The CDR3 consists of 16 residues. Germline CDR1 and CDR2: SGHTA and FQGNSA. V lost 3 bases, J lost 3 bases, and 17 bases lay in between. Here the sequenced sample was cultured PBMCs, taken from culture after CMV antigen stimulation. This TCR derives from a human donor in good health (CMV status not recorded). Some clones in this sample may be carry-over from other donors' samples. The chain carries TRBV7-2 and TRBJ1-1; D is perhaps TRBD1 (5 bases). The CDR3 coding sequence is TGTGCCAGCAGCTTCGGGGGACCGATGGTGCACACTGAAGCTTTCTTT. Residues: CASSFGGPMVHTEAFF.